This T cell receptor (beta chain) was sequenced during a study of blood T cell repertoires in COVID-19. Across the whole study: PBMCs, B-cell-depleted T cells, or T cells were the source of the cDNA or gDNA that made up the material.

Repertoires were generated with immunoSEQ multiplex PCR, while TCRdb's copy carries only in-frame clones and drops some. Here the sample spans about 160,000 clones, about four fifths being singletons. The germline CDR1 and CDR2 sequences are SGHRS and YFSETQ. The CDR3 length is 12 residues. The ends lost 4 bases at V and 8 bases at J; junction bases unmatched: 5. The chain recombines TRBV5-1 with TRBJ1-2; 7 nucleotides align to TRBD1. This TCR derives from a man aged 65 to 85 who had recovered from COVID-19. The sequencing sample was made of peripheral blood. CDR3 sequence (DNA): TGCGCCAGCAGCGTACAGGGGAACGGCTACACCTTC. Translating it yields CASSVQGNGYTF.